In this sample, the clone carrying this T cell receptor (beta chain) turned up many times. What it binds is unknown. Germline V gene sequence: CDR1 SGHRS, CDR2 YFSETQ. CDR3 length equals 15 residues. V trimming: 5 bases; J trimming: 1 base; junction bases outside the gene matches: 4. This sample is drawn from a study of CD8 T cells in ankylosing spondylitis. The study, taken as a whole, reports: Disease-linked clones proved CD8+ and comparatively uncommon in peripheral blood. There was a TCR beta motif, made of several highly homologous variants, that appeared characteristic of ankylosing spondylitis blood. According to the report, clones linked to the disease were significantly enriched in matched synovial fluid samples taken from ankylosing spondylitis patients.

TCR beta libraries were made by quantitative 5'-RACE with molecular barcodes. TCRdb itself ran the 5' RACE reads through MiXCR, one entry per CDR3 protein. Among fewer than 550,000 distinct CDR3 sequences listed, roughly 5% were seen once. The chain carries TRBV5-1 and TRBJ2-1; 9 bases are shared with TRBD2. This sequence was found in a male donor with ankylosing spondylitis. Material for sequencing was blood, either unsorted or a sorted T cell fraction (not recorded which). The CDR3: CASSPTSGSYNEQFF. The CDR3 coding sequence is TGCGCCAGCAGTCCGACTAGCGGATCCTACAATGAGCAGTTCTTC. The entire variable domain, with the rest obtained from reference TRBV5-1 and TRBJ2-1, is as follows: KAGVTQTPRYLIKTRGQQVTLSCSPISGHRSVSWYQQTPGQGLQFLFEYFSETQRNKGNFPGRFSGRQFSNSRSEMNVSTLELGDSALYLCASSPTSGSYNEQFFGPGTRLTVL.